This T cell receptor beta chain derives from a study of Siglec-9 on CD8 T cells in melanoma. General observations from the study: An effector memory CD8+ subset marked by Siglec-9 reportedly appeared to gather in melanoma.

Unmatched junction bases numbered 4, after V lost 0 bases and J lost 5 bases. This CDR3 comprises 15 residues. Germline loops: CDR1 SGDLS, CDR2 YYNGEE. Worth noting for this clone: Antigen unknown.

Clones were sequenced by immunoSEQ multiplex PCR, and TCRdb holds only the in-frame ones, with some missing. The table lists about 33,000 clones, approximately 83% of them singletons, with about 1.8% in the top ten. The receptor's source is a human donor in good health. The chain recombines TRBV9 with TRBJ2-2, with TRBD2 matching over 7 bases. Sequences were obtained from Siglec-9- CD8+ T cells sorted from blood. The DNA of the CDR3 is TGTGCCAGCAGCGTAGGGGGAGGGTTAACCGGGGAGCTGTTTTTT. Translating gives CASSVGGGLTGELFF.